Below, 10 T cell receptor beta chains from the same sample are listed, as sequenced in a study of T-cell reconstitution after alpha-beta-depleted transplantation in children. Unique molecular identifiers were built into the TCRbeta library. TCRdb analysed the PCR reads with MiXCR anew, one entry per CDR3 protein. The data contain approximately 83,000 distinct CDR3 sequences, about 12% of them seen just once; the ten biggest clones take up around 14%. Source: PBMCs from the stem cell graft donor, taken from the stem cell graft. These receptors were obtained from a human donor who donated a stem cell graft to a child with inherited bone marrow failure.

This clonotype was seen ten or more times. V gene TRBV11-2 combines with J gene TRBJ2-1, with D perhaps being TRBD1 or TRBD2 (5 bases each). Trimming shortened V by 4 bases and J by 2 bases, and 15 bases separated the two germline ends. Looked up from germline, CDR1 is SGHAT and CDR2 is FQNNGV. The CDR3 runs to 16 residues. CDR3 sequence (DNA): TGTGCCAGCAGCTCCGTAGGGACGGGGACCTACAATGAGCAGTTCTTC. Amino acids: CASSSVGTGTYNEQFF.

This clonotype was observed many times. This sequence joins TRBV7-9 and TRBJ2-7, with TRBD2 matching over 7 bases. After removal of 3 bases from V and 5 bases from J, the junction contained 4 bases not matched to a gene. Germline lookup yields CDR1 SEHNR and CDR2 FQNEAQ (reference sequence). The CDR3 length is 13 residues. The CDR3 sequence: CASSFYGRHEQYF. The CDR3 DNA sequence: TGTGCCAGCAGCTTTTACGGGAGGCACGAGCAGTACTTC. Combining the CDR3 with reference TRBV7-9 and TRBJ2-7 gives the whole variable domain DTGVSQNPRHKITKRGQNVTFRCDPISEHNRLYWYRQTLGQGPEFLTYFQNEAQLEKSRLLSDRFSAERPKGSFSTLEIQRTEQGDSAMYLCASSFYGRHEQYFGPGTRLTVT.

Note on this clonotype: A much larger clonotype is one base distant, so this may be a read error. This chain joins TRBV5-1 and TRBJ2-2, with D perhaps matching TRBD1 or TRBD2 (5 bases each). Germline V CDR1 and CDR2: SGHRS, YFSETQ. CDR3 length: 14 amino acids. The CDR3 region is CASSSGANNGELFF. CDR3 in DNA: TGCGCCAGCAGTTCCGGGGCGAACAACGGGGAGCTGTTTTTT.

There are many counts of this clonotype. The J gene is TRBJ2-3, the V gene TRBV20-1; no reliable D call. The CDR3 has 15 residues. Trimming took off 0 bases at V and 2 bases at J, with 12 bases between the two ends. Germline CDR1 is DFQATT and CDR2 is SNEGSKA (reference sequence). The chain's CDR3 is CSARDWATYTDTQYF. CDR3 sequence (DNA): TGCAGTGCTAGAGATTGGGCCACATACACAGATACGCAGTATTTT.

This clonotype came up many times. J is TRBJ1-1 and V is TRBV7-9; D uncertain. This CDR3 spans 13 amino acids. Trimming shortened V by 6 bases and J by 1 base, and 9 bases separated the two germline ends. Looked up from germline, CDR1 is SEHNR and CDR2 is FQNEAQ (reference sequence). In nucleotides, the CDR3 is TGTGCCAGCAGTTTTGGCGGGAACACTGAAGCTTTCTTT. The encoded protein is CASSFGGNTEAFF. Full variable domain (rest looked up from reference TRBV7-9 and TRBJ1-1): DTGVSQNPRHKITKRGQNVTFRCDPISEHNRLYWYRQTLGQGPEFLTYFQNEAQLEKSRLLSDRFSAERPKGSFSTLEIQRTEQGDSAMYLCASSFGGNTEAFFGQGTRLTVV.

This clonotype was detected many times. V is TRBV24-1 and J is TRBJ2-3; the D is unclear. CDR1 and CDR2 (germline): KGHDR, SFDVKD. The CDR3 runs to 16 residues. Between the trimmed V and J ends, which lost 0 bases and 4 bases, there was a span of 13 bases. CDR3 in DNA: TGTGCCACCAGTGATTTGAGCGACCCGCGGTCAGATACGCAGTATTTT. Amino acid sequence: CATSDLSDPRSDTQYF.

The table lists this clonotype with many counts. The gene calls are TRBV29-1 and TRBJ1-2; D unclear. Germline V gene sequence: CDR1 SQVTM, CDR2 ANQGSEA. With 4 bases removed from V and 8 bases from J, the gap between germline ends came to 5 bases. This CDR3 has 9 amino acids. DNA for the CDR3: TGCAGCGTTGGGTTCGGCTACACCTTC. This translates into CSVGFGYTF. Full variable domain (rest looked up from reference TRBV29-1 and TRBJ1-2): SAVISQKPSRDICQRGTSLTIQCQVDSQVTMMFWYRQQPGQSLTLIATANQGSEATYESGFVIDKFPISRPNLTFSTLTVSNMSPEDSSIYLCSVGFGYTFGSGTRLTVV.

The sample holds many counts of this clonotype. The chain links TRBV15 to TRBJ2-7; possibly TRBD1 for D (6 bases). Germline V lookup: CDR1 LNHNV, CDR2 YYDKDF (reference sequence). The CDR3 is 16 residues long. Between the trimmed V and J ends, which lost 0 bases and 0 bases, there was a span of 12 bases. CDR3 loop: CATSRDGQFSSYEQYF. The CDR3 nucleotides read TGTGCCACCAGCAGAGACGGACAGTTCAGCTCCTACGAGCAGTACTTC. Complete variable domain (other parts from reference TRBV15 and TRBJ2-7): DAMVIQNPRYQVTQFGKPVTLSCSQTLNHNVMYWYQQKSSQAPKLLFHYYDKDFNNEADTPDNFQSRRPNTSFCFLDIRSPGLGDTAMYLCATSRDGQFSSYEQYFGPGTRLTVT.

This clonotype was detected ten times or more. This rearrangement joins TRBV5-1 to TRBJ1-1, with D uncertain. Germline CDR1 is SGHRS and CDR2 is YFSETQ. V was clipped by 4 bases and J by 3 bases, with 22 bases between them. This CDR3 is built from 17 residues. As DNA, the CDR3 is TGCGCCAGCAGCCCCCCCCCCTATAAGAAGAGCGACACTGAAGCTTTCTTT. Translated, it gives CASSPPPYKKSDTEAFF.

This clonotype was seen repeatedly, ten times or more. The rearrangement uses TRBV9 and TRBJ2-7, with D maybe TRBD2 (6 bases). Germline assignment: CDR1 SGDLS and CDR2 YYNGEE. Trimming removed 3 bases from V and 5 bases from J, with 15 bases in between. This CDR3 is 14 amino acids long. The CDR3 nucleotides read TGTGCCAGCAGCGCCGGGGGAAGCATGCACGAGCAGTACTTC. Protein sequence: CASSAGGSMHEQYF.